This passage covers 12 T cell receptor beta chains from one sample sequenced in a study of shared clonotypes between healthy human individuals. Naive CD8 cells, CD45RO-negative and positively selected for CCR7, excluded terminally differentiated effector memory CD45RA+ cells. Sequenced by immunoSEQ multiplex PCR; TCRdb stores in-frame clones only, minus some. The repertoire holds approximately 600,000 clones, with around 95% as singletons. The sequenced sample was naive CD8+ T cells sorted from blood. The receptors stem from a woman under 40 in good health.

The V call is TRBV27, the J call TRBJ2-5, with 8 bases aligning to TRBD2. The CDR3 contains 16 residues. Trimming removed 1 base from V and 7 bases from J; junction bases left unmatched: 11. CDR1 and CDR2 from the germline V gene are MNHEY and SMNVEV (reference sequence). CDR3 region: CASSLLAAGDAGTQYF. DNA of the CDR3: TGTGCCAGCAGTTTATTGGCAGCGGGGGACGCGGGGACCCAGTACTTC.

The chain recombines TRBV2 with TRBJ2-1, with D perhaps given as TRBD1 or TRBD2 (6 bases each). The germline CDR1 and CDR2 sequences are SNHLY and FYNNEI. There are 12 residues in the CDR3. V was pared by 8 bases and J by 9 bases, with 14 bases between. CDR3 coding DNA: TGTGCCAGCGTTTGGGGGGCCGGTGAGCAGTTCTTC. It encodes CASVWGAGEQFF.

V usage is TRBV5-4 and J usage is TRBJ1-2; D gene unclear. The CDR3 totals 13 residues. V was trimmed by 1 base and J by 4 bases, leaving 8 bases between them. Per germline, CDR1 SGHNT and CDR2 YYREEE (reference sequence). CDR3 DNA sequence: TGTGCCAGCAGCTTGTTGTCCGTCTATGGCTACACCTTC. Protein sequence: CASSLLSVYGYTF.

The V gene is TRBV27, the J gene TRBJ2-7; D possibly uses TRBD1 or TRBD2 (5 bases each). CDR1 is MNHEY and CDR2 is SMNVEV in the germline V gene (reference sequence). The V end lost 0 bases, the J end lost 1 base, and 13 bases lay between the germline ends. This CDR3 is 16 amino acids long. The CDR3 DNA is TGTGCCAGCAGTTTATCAGGTGGGACGATATCCTACGAGCAGTACTTC. Protein product: CASSLSGGTISYEQYF.

The chain has TRBV6-5 and TRBJ1-2; D not certain. CDR1 is MNHEY, CDR2 SVGAGI, per germline. The CDR3 covers 12 residues. V was shortened by 4 bases and J by 8 bases, with 11 bases between the two germline ends. The CDR3 here is CASSSLRSGYTF. Written as DNA, the CDR3 is TGTGCCAGCAGTTCCTTAAGGTCGGGCTACACCTTC.

This clone has only one observation. The chain links TRBV11-2 to TRBJ2-1; D is unresolved. Germline CDR1 SGHAT, CDR2 FQNNGV. V lost 5 bases and J 1 base, leaving 15 bases between the germline ends. The CDR3 is 16 amino acids. In nucleotides, the CDR3 is TGTGCCAGCAGCCCATTACTTAGGGTTTCCTACAATGAGCAGTTCTTC. This sequence encodes CASSPLLRVSYNEQFF.

The chain employs TRBV11-2 and TRBJ2-2; D is unresolved. From germline, CDR1 is SGHAT and CDR2 FQNNGV. The V and J ends lost 2 bases and 2 bases respectively, with 9 bases between them. CDR3 length: 15 residues. The CDR3 here is CASSLMPHNTGELFF. The CDR3, as DNA: TGTGCCAGCAGCTTAATGCCACATAACACCGGGGAGCTGTTTTTT.

This chain's CDR3 is CASSNRGTSGRTDTQYF. The CDR3 region has the DNA TGTGCCAGCAGCAACCGCGGGACTAGCGGGAGGACAGATACGCAGTATTTT. The chain has TRBV11-2 and TRBJ2-3; 15 nucleotides match TRBD2. V dropped 5 bases and J dropped 3; count of bases not matched to a gene: 6. CDR1 and CDR2 (germline): SGHAT, FQNNGV. The CDR3 sequence is 17 residues long.

V and J are TRBV7-7 and TRBJ2-3; TRBD2 might be the D (6 bases). The V end was cut by 5 bases, the J end by 2 bases, with 8 bases between. Germline CDR1 is SSHAT and CDR2 is FNYEAQ (reference sequence). The CDR3 sequence is 13 residues long. CDR3: CASSQDYTDTQYF. CDR3 coding DNA: TGTGCCAGCAGCCAGGACTACACAGATACGCAGTATTTT.

The chain carries TRBV6-1 and TRBJ2-5; 11 bases fit TRBD2. Germline V gives CDR1 MNHNS, CDR2 SASEGT. V was pared by 0 bases and J by 9 bases, with 12 bases of the junction left unmatched. This CDR3 is built from 17 residues. In DNA, the CDR3 is TGTGCCAGCAGTGAAGCGTATCTAGCGGGAGGCCACTCTGCCCAGTACTTC. Translating gives CASSEAYLAGGHSAQYF.

This chain connects TRBV30 to TRBJ2-1, with 10 positions matching TRBD1. Germline V gene sequence: CDR1 GTSNPN, CDR2 SVGIG (reference sequence). V shed 5 bases, J shed 3 bases, and the junction held 4 bases outside the gene matches. This CDR3 is 14 amino acids long. The CDR3 nucleotides are TGTGCCTGGGAAGGGACAGGGGTCTACAATGAGCAGTTCTTC. Its protein product is CAWEGTGVYNEQFF.

In its sample, this clone was seen once. This chain links TRBV5-4 with TRBJ2-3; 8 nucleotides match TRBD1. Germline V CDR1 and CDR2: SGHNT, YYREEE (reference sequence). This CDR3 region has 15 residues. J was trimmed by 0 bases and V by 2 bases; bases with no gene match: 2. The CDR3 nucleotides read TGTGCCAGCAGCTTCGGACAGGGTAGCACAGATACGCAGTATTTT. The encoded protein is CASSFGQGSTDTQYF.